This T cell receptor (beta chain) was identified during a study of shared clonotypes between healthy human individuals. For the study at large: Donor ages ranged 18 to 49 years: a couple of women, a few men.

In regard to this clone: The antigen is not known.

Several immunoSEQ 96-well plates shared each subset's DNA, each plate a replicate. In replicate PCRs of sorted subsets, 150 to 200 ng DNA, 29,000 or so T cell genomes, was used. Produced via immunoSEQ multiplex PCR; TCRdb's table is partial and in-frame only. Among millions of clones listed, roughly 91% were seen once. CD45RO-negative CD8 cells positively selected for CCR7 made up the naive population, which excluded terminally differentiated effector memory CD45RA+ cells. Study findings and constraints: Clonotype sharing among donors was thought likely to change with sequencing depth.

This CDR3 has 16 residues. Germline CDR1 SGHRS, CDR2 YFSETQ. Trimming removed 0 bases from V and 2 bases from J; junction bases left unmatched: 8. This sequence was found in a young man in good health. Some clones in this sample may be carry-over from other donors' samples. This rearrangement joins TRBV5-1 to TRBJ2-7; TRBD1 aligns across 7 bases. The sequenced sample was naive CD8+ T cells from PBMCs. The CDR3 region is CASSLVSAGGTYEQYF. DNA for the CDR3: TGCGCCAGCAGCTTGGTGTCGGCAGGGGGAACCTACGAGCAGTACTTC.